A selection of T cell receptor beta chains follows, all from one sample in a study of Ad26.COV2.S vaccination and SARS-CoV-2 variants. Repertoires were generated with immunoSEQ multiplex PCR, while TCRdb's copy carries only in-frame clones and drops some. The sample includes roughly 380,000 clones, around nine tenths of them seen just once. This sample comprised peripheral blood, obtained in a trial of Ad26.COV2.S vaccine versus placebo. These receptors were obtained from a person between 18 and 59 years old who received the Ad26.COV2.S COVID-19 vaccine or a placebo. Each CDR3 is given with its conserved first and last residue. Each record gives: V gene, D gene, J gene, CDR3 DNA, CDR3 protein. D genes are given only for firm matches.

>TRBV19|NA|TRBJ2-1
TGTGCCAGTAGTCCCCGGGATATGAGCAATGAGCAGTTCTTC
CASSPRDMSNEQFF
>TRBV6-4|TRBD2|TRBJ2-1
TGTGCCAGCAGTATAGCGGGTCTCTCCTACAATGAGCAGTTCTTC
CASSIAGLSYNEQFF
>TRBV30|NA|TRBJ1-2
TGTGCCTGGAGTCAGCGAACTAACTATGGCTACACCTTC
CAWSQRTNYGYTF
>TRBV27|NA|TRBJ2-3
TGTGCCAGCAGTCCGCCAAGCGGAGCTAGCACAGATACGCAGTATTTT
CASSPPSGASTDTQYF
>TRBV16|NA|TRBJ1-1
TGTGCCAGCAGCCACGGGGGAACTGAAGCTTTCTTT
CASSHGGTEAFF
>TRBV2|TRBD1|TRBJ1-3
TGTGCCAGCAGCGTCGACAGGGACTCTGGAAACACCATATATTTT
CASSVDRDSGNTIYF
>TRBV5-8|TRBD1|TRBJ1-1
TGTGCCAGCAGCCCCACCGGACAGGGCGACACTGAAGCTTTCTTT
CASSPTGQGDTEAFF
>TRBV6-5|TRBD1|TRBJ2-5
TGTGCCAGCGGGGACAGGGAAGAGACCCAGTACTTC
CASGDREETQYF
>TRBV3-1/TRBV3-2|NA|TRBJ1-2
TGTGCCAGCAACTATGGCTACACCTTC
CASNYGYTF
>TRBV11-3|NA|TRBJ2-5
TGTGCCAGCAGCCCCTACACTCCGGGCCAAGAGACCCAGTACTTC
CASSPYTPGQETQYF
>TRBV4-1|TRBD1|TRBJ2-7
TGCGCCAGCAGCCAGTCCGGGACAGGGGTTTACGAGCAGTACTTC
CASSQSGTGVYEQYF
>TRBV5-1|NA|TRBJ2-3
TGCGCCAGCAGCTTTTTACAGGGAGCCGATACGCAGTATTTT
CASSFLQGADTQYF
>TRBV10-3|NA|TRBJ1-2
TGTGCCATCAGTCCCCATGACACCAACGTCAACTATGGCTACACCTTC
CAISPHDTNVNYGYTF
>TRBV5-6|TRBD1|TRBJ1-5
TGTGCCAGCAGCTTGGGGGACAGGGGAAATCAGCCCCAGCATTTT
CASSLGDRGNQPQHF
>TRBV2|TRBD1|TRBJ2-3
TGTGCCAGCAGTGTGGACAGGGATACGCAGTATTTT
CASSVDRDTQYF
>TRBV21-1|NA|TRBJ1-5
TGTGCCAGCACTCAACCGGGGGATAATCGGGGTAATCAGCCCCAGCATTTT
CASTQPGDNRGNQPQHF
>TRBV7-2|NA|TRBJ2-2
TGTGCCAGCAGCTTACCCCTGACAGCAAACACCGGGGAGCTGTTTTTT
CASSLPLTANTGELFF
>TRBV5-1|TRBD1|TRBJ2-7
TGCGCCAGCAGCTTGGTAGGGACAGGGAGGCACGAGCAGTACTTC
CASSLVGTGRHEQYF
>TRBV9|TRBD2|TRBJ2-1
TGTGCCAGCAGCGTAGGGGCTAGCGGGGGGGCCTTGGGTGATGAGCAGTTCTTC
CASSVGASGGALGDEQFF
>TRBV24-1|TRBD1|TRBJ2-5
TGTGCCACCAGTTTTAGGGACAGGGGGCAAGAGACCCAGTACTTC
CATSFRDRGQETQYF
>TRBV9|NA|TRBJ2-3
TGTGCCAGCAGCACCACTACAGATACGCAGTATTTT
CASSTTTDTQYF
>TRBV4-2|TRBD1|TRBJ1-6
TGTGCCAGCAGCCAGGATGATGGGCGGGACAGAGATAATTCACCCCTCCACTTT
CASSQDDGRDRDNSPLHF